This T cell receptor (beta chain) was identified during a study of blood T cell repertoires in COVID-19. As for the study in general: COVID-19 samples from acute and convalescent phases originated in the United States, Italy and Spain. The analysed material was cDNA or gDNA that came from T cells, B-cell-depleted T cells, or PBMCs.

Per the authors' pipeline: How many nucleated cells were present was estimated from reference gene primer amplification. Clones were sequenced by immunoSEQ multiplex PCR, and TCRdb holds only the in-frame ones, with some missing. D and trimming come from the DNA, and the V and J calls and clone size come from that table. This table has roughly 100,000 clones, roughly 79% appearing once. The CDR3 totals 14 residues. In germline, CDR1 is LGHNA, CDR2 YSLEER. The V segment lost 3 bases and the J segment 7 bases; nucleotides outside the gene matches: 8. The Seattle site enrolled patients during active infection and followed them longitudinally.

This chain joins TRBV4-3 and TRBJ1-2; 7 bases map to TRBD1. This clonotype originated in a man older than 75 with COVID-19, enrolled during active disease. Material: peripheral blood. The CDR3 DNA reads as TGCGCCAGCAGCCACTCCGACAGGGCTGCTGGCTACACCTTC. Protein product: CASSHSDRAAGYTF.